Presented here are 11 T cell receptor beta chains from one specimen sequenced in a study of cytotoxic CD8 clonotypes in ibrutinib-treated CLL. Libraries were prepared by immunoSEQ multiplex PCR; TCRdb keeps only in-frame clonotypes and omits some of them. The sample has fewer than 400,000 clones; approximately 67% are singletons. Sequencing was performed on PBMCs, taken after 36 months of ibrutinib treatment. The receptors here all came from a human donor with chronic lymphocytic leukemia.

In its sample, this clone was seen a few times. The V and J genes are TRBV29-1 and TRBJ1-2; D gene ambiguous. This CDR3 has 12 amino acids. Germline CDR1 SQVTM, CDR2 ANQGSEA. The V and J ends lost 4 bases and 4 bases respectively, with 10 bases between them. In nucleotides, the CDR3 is TGCAGCGTTGGGGAGTCGATCTATGGCTACACCTTC. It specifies CSVGESIYGYTF.

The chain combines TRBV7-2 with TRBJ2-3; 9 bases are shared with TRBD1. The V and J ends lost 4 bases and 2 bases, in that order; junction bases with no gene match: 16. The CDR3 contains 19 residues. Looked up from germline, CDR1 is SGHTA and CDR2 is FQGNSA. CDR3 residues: CASSSRGADRGSYTDTQYF. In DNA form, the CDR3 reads TGTGCCAGCAGCTCCCGGGGGGCGGACAGGGGCTCCTACACAGATACGCAGTATTTT.

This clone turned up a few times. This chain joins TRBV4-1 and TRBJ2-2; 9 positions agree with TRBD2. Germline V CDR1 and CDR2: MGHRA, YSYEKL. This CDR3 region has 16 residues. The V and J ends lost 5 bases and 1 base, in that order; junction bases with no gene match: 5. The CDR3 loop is CASSIVTSGNTGELFF. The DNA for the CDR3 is TGCGCCAGCAGCATTGTGACTAGCGGGAACACCGGGGAGCTGTTTTTT.

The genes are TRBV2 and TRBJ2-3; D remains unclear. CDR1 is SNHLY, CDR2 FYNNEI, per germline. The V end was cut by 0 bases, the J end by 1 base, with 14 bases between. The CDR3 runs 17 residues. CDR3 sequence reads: CASSEAEDDSGTDTQYF. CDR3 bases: TGTGCCAGCAGTGAAGCAGAGGATGATTCGGGCACAGATACGCAGTATTTT.

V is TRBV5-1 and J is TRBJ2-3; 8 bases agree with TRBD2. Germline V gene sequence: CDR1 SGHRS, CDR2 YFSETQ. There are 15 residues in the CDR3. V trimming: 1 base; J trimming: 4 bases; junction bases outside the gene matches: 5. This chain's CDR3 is CASSLNPGGADTQYF. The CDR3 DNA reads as TGCGCCAGCAGCTTGAATCCCGGGGGGGCAGATACGCAGTATTTT.

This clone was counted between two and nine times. CDR3 coding DNA: TGCGCCAGCAGCCAAGATTTGGGAGTCTATGGCTACACCTTC. Amino acids: CASSQDLGVYGYTF. This chain connects TRBV4-3 to TRBJ1-2, with unresolved D. The CDR3 runs 14 residues. V lost 0 bases and J lost 4, with 9 bases in between. CDR1 is LGHNA, CDR2 YSLEER, per germline.

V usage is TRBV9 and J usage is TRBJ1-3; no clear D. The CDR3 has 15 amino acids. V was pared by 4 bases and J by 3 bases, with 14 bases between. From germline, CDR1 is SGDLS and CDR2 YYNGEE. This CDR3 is CASSNWKGFGNTIYF. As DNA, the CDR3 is TGTGCCAGCAGCAATTGGAAGGGTTTTGGAAACACCATATATTTT.

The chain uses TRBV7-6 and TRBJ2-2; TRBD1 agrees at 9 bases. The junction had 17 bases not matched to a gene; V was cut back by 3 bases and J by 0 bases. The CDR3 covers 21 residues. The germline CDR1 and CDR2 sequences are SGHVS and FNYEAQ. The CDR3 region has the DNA TGTGCCAGCAGCTTGTTGGGTCGCGGGACAGGGAATTTCGCGAACACCGGGGAGCTGTTTTTT. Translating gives CASSLLGRGTGNFANTGELFF.

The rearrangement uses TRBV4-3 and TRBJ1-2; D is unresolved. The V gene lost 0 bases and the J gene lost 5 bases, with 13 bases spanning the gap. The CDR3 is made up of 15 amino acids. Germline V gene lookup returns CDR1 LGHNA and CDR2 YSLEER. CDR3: CASSQDSAGAYGYTF. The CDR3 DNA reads TGCGCCAGCAGCCAAGATTCGGCAGGCGCGTATGGCTACACCTTC.

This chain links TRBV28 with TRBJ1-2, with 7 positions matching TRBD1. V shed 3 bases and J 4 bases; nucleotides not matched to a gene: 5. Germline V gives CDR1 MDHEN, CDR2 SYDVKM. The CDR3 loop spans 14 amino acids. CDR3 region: CASSFLTGSYGYTF. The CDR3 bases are TGTGCCAGCAGTTTCCTGACAGGGAGCTATGGCTACACCTTC.

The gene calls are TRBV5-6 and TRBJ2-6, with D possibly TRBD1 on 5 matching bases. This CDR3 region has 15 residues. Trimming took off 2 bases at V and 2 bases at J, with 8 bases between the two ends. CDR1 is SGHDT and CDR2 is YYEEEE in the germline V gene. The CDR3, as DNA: TGTGCCAGCAGCTTTGGGGCGGCTGGGGCCAACGTCCTGACTTTC. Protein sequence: CASSFGAAGANVLTF.